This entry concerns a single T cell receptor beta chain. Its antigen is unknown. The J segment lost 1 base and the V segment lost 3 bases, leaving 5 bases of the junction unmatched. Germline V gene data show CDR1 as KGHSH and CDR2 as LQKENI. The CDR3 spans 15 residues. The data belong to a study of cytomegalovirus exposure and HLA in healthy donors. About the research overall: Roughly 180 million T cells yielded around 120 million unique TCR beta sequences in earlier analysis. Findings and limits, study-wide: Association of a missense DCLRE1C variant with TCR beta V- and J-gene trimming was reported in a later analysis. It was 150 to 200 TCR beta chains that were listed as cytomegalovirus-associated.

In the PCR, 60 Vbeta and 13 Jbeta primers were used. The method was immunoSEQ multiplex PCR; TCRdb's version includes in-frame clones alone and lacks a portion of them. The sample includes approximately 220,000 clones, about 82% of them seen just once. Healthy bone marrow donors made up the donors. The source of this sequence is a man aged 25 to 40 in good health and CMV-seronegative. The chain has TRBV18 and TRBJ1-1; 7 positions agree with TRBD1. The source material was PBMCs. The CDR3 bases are TGTGCCAGCTCACCGGGTAAGGGGGCGAACACTGAAGCTTTCTTT. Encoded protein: CASSPGKGANTEAFF.